Listed below are T cell receptor beta chains from one sample, sequenced in a study of early T cells in non-severe SARS-CoV-2 infection. Using its own MiXCR run on the 5' RACE reads, TCRdb lists one record per CDR3 protein. Of about 60,000 distinct CDR3 sequences listed, about 19% were seen once; the top ten hold about 17%. Here the sequenced sample was whole blood, taken at baseline. The receptors shown here come from an adult who was a healthcare worker with PCR-confirmed SARS-CoV-2 infection or an uninfected control (not recorded which). Each CDR3 is given with its conserved first and last residue. Each record gives: J gene, D gene, V gene, clone size, CDR3 protein. The D gene is left open where the match is weak. Some rows mark clone size as missing; the rest say once, few, many or name a class of expanded clone.

TRBJ2-4	.	TRBV19	.	CATQDRLAKNIQYF
TRBJ2-7	.	TRBV14	few	CASSPRTFYEQYF
TRBJ2-1	.	TRBV3-1	few	CASSHVWGASNEQFF
TRBJ1-3	.	TRBV5-1	.	CASNLDGYKSGNTIYF
TRBJ1-1	.	TRBV7-9	.	CASSREVLTEAFF
TRBJ2-7	TRBD1	TRBV6-1	.	CASSEAGQGSFYEQYF
TRBJ2-3	.	TRBV5-1	few	CASGGQISTDTQYF
TRBJ1-5	.	TRBV18	.	CASSEGRDQPQHF
TRBJ1-1	.	TRBV29-1	few	CSVREGMNTEAFF
TRBJ2-7	.	TRBV6-2/TRBV6-3	few	CASSYGGSSSYEQYF
TRBJ2-4	TRBD1	TRBV24-1	many	CANGTGTNIQYF
TRBJ2-1	TRBD2	TRBV3-1	few	CASSQPSGGHEQFF
TRBJ2-5	TRBD1	TRBV6-5	once	CASSYRGRRGETQYF
TRBJ2-7	.	TRBV11-2	.	CASSRPGTRDEQYF
TRBJ2-2	.	TRBV6-1	.	CASSLTQGTGELFF
TRBJ2-5	.	TRBV3-1	.	CASSQGTQGLPQYF
TRBJ2-1	TRBD2	TRBV11-3	.	CASSGSGGALGNEQFF
TRBJ1-2	.	TRBV7-9	few	CASSFGSDGYTF
TRBJ2-3	.	TRBV11-2	.	CASSLDMAGATDTQYF
TRBJ1-1	.	TRBV7-9	once	CASRQLNTEAFF
TRBJ2-1	TRBD1	TRBV9	.	CASSSSGQVYNEQFF
TRBJ2-7	.	TRBV11-2	few	CASSLSVRTDIYEQYF
TRBJ1-5	.	TRBV18	.	CASSGAGSNQPQHF
TRBJ2-2	TRBD2	TRBV20-1	.	CSARPGLIGTGELFF
TRBJ1-1	TRBD1	TRBV7-9	many	CASSIPPPGGKAEAFF
TRBJ1-2	.	TRBV19	.	CASMENQANYGYTF
TRBJ2-2	TRBD2	TRBV12-3/TRBV12-4	few	CASSFPSLAGANTGELFF
TRBJ1-1	.	TRBV29-1	.	CSVEQGSNTEAFF
TRBJ2-1	TRBD1	TRBV5-1	few	CASRETGGSGNEQFF
TRBJ2-5	.	TRBV3-1	few	CASSQATLGEETQYF
TRBJ1-1	.	TRBV5-1	.	CASSWSNMNTEAFF
TRBJ1-1	TRBD1	TRBV3-1	few	CASTYDRGGNTEAFF
TRBJ1-4	.	TRBV6-1	.	CASSEGTLLGREKLFF
TRBJ2-2	.	TRBV19	.	CASGTFNTGELFF
TRBJ2-3	TRBD1	TRBV29-1	.	CSVAVRGLGTDTQYF
TRBJ1-5	TRBD1	TRBV6-6	.	CASSQRDRVVPPQHF
TRBJ2-2	TRBD2	TRBV15	.	CATGLAGVSTGELFF
TRBJ2-5	.	TRBV14	few	CASSPLNGGPPQETQYF
TRBJ2-5	.	TRBV29-1	few	CSGSQGGETQYF